Shown below are 25 T cell receptor beta chains from a single sample sequenced in a study of blood T cell repertoires in COVID-19. The table came from immunoSEQ multiplex PCR; TCRdb's copy has only in-frame clones and leaves some out. The table lists 52,000 or so clones, about 76% of them singletons. Sample: peripheral blood. These receptors were obtained from a man aged 50 or older with active or convalescent COVID-19.

The gene calls are TRBV6-1 and TRBJ2-7; weak D call: TRBD1 (6 bases). The CDR3 contains 14 residues. CDR1 is MNHNS and CDR2 is SASEGT in the germline V gene. V was shortened by 2 bases and J by 7 bases, with 15 bases between the two germline ends. The CDR3 DNA follows: TGTGCCAGCAGTGAACAGGGGCCAGCTTTGGAGCAGTACTTC. Its translation: CASSEQGPALEQYF.

V and J are TRBV18 and TRBJ2-7; weak D call: TRBD1 (6 bases). Germline V gene lookup returns CDR1 KGHSH and CDR2 LQKENI. V gave up 4 bases and J gave up 1 base, with 11 bases separating them. This CDR3 has 14 amino acids. CDR3 in DNA: TGTGCCAGCTCACAAAGCAGGGGTTCCTACGAGCAGTACTTC. Residues: CASSQSRGSYEQYF.

Only a few counts were recorded for this clone. The J gene is TRBJ2-3, the V gene TRBV5-1, with no clear D. Trimming took off 1 base at V and 0 bases at J, with 9 bases between the two ends. The CDR3 has 15 amino acids. Germline V gene sequence: CDR1 SGHRS, CDR2 YFSETQ. The CDR3 here is CASSLPQTSTDTQYF. In nucleotides, the CDR3 is TGCGCCAGCAGCTTGCCTCAGACTAGCACAGATACGCAGTATTTT.

This rearrangement joins TRBV24-1 to TRBJ2-7, with D unresolved. Per the germline V gene, CDR1 is KGHDR and CDR2 is SFDVKD. The CDR3 sequence is 16 residues long. V gave up 2 bases and J gave up 2 bases, with 15 bases separating them. The CDR3 DNA is TGTGCCACCAGTGATTACCGGCAGGTGGTACCCTACGAGCAGTACTTC. It is translated as CATSDYRQVVPYEQYF.

The CDR3 spells CASSQVRLAGGRGTYEQYF. CDR3 nucleotide sequence: TGTGCCAGCAGCCAAGTCCGACTAGCGGGAGGGAGAGGGACCTACGAGCAGTACTTC. The rearrangement links TRBV14 to TRBJ2-7, with 14 bases fitting TRBD2. The V gene's germline CDR1 is SGHDN and CDR2 FVKESK. V shed 1 base, J shed 2 bases, and the junction held 10 bases outside the gene matches. The CDR3 has 19 amino acids.

As concerns this clone: The sample contains more than one DNA sequence encoding this CDR3. The chain uses TRBV6-5 and TRBJ1-1; D is unclear. Deletions cut 6 bases from V and 2 bases from J, with 7 bases between. CDR1 and CDR2 from the germline V gene are MNHEY and SVGAGI. The CDR3 has 12 residues. The CDR3 bases are TGTGCCAGCAGGGGAGGAAACACTGAAGCTTTCTTT. Amino acids: CASRGGNTEAFF.

The V gene is TRBV7-2, the J gene TRBJ2-6, with 11 bases that match TRBD2. The germline V gene has CDR1 SGHTA and CDR2 FQGNSA. The length of the CDR3 is 18 residues. V shed 5 bases and J 0 bases; nucleotides not matched to a gene: 6. The CDR3 DNA reads TGTGCCAGCAGCGCCGGGACTAGCGGAACCTCTGGGGCCAACGTCCTGACTTTC. This encodes CASSAGTSGTSGANVLTF.

V usage is TRBV5-6 and J usage is TRBJ1-2, with 7 bases aligning to TRBD1. This CDR3 comprises 13 residues. CDR1 SGHDT and CDR2 YYEEEE come from the germline V gene. V shed 4 bases, J shed 4 bases, and the junction held 4 bases outside the gene matches. The CDR3 here is CASSPDRTYGYTF. In DNA form, the CDR3 reads TGTGCCAGCAGCCCGGACAGGACCTATGGCTACACCTTC.

The J gene is TRBJ2-5, the V gene TRBV5-1; 8 nucleotides align to TRBD2. CDR1 is SGHRS, CDR2 YFSETQ, per germline. The CDR3 is 15 residues long. Germline trimming cut 4 bases from V and 5 bases from J; bases unmatched to any gene: 10. The CDR3 DNA reads TGCGCCAGCAGCCAAGCGGGAGAGGTCGTTGAGACCCAGTACTTC. Protein sequence: CASSQAGEVVETQYF.

CDR3 in amino acids: CASSLEIAGGSNEQFF. CDR3 DNA sequence: TGTGCCAGCAGCTTAGAAATAGCGGGAGGGTCGAATGAGCAGTTCTTC. The rearrangement links TRBV7-3 to TRBJ2-1; 11 nucleotides align to TRBD2. The length of the CDR3 is 16 residues. Germline V CDR1 and CDR2: SGHTA, FQGTGA. Losses at the gene ends were 2 bases for V and 7 bases for J; bases not matched to a gene: 7.

The chain employs TRBV2 and TRBJ1-1; perhaps TRBD1 as D (5 bases). The V gene's germline CDR1 is SNHLY and CDR2 FYNNEI. The CDR3 contains 13 residues. V lost 3 bases to trimming and J lost 4 bases, with 9 bases between them. CDR3 DNA: TGTGCCAGCAGTGAGAGGCAGGGCACTGAAGCTTTCTTT. Amino acid sequence: CASSERQGTEAFF.

This sequence joins TRBV29-1 and TRBJ1-2, with 7 bases aligning to TRBD1. The CDR3 runs to 13 residues. The germline V gene encodes CDR1 SQVTM and CDR2 ANQGSEA. V was clipped by 4 bases and J by 4 bases; unmatched bases: 6. CDR3 region: CSVGITGAYGYTF. CDR3 nucleotide sequence: TGCAGCGTTGGAATTACAGGGGCCTATGGCTACACCTTC. Filled out from reference TRBV29-1 and TRBJ1-2, the complete variable domain reads SAVISQKPSRDICQRGTSLTIQCQVDSQVTMMFWYRQQPGQSLTLIATANQGSEATYESGFVIDKFPISRPNLTFSTLTVSNMSPEDSSIYLCSVGITGAYGYTFGSGTRLTVV.

V is TRBV5-1 and J is TRBJ1-5, with D unclear. The CDR3 extends over 12 amino acids. Germline V lookup: CDR1 SGHRS, CDR2 YFSETQ. Trimming left V 7 bases short and J 7 bases short, with 12 bases between. CDR3: CASPQVEQPQHF. CDR3 DNA sequence: TGCGCCAGCCCGCAGGTAGAGCAGCCCCAGCATTTT. The full variable domain, its missing parts supplied by reference TRBV5-1 and TRBJ1-5, is KAGVTQTPRYLIKTRGQQVTLSCSPISGHRSVSWYQQTPGQGLQFLFEYFSETQRNKGNFPGRFSGRQFSNSRSEMNVSTLELGDSALYLCASPQVEQPQHFGDGTRLSIL.

The CDR3 DNA sequence: TGTGCCAGCAGCCCCATAGAGGACAGGCCGTCCAGCTACGAGCAGTACTTC. Translated: CASSPIEDRPSSYEQYF. The chain links TRBV7-9 to TRBJ2-7; 7 bases are shared with TRBD1. The CDR3 length is 17 residues. CDR1 and CDR2 (germline): SEHNR, FQNEAQ (reference sequence). V lost 5 bases and J lost 3; bases outside the gene matches: 16. The variable domain in full, completed from reference TRBV7-9 and TRBJ2-7, reads DTGVSQNPRHKITKRGQNVTFRCDPISEHNRLYWYRQTLGQGPEFLTYFQNEAQLEKSRLLSDRFSAERPKGSFSTLEIQRTEQGDSAMYLCASSPIEDRPSSYEQYFGPGTRLTVT.

The chain recombines TRBV11-2 with TRBJ1-2; the D gene is possibly TRBD1 (6 bases). The CDR3 loop spans 16 amino acids. Trimming removed 4 bases at V and 8 bases at J, with 23 bases between. The germline V gene encodes CDR1 SGHAT and CDR2 FQNNGV. The CDR3 DNA sequence: TGTGCCAGCAGCTCTTCAGGGGCTCAGACCATATACGGCTACACCTTC. Protein product: CASSSSGAQTIYGYTF.

The J gene is TRBJ1-6, the V gene TRBV21-1; the table assigns TRBD1, which was not confirmed against the DNA. TRBV21-1 is a pseudogene locus. The CDR3 runs to 10 residues. DNA for the CDR3: TGTGCCAGCAGACATGGGCTCCTCCACTTT. The encoded protein is CASRHGLLHF.

This clone is a singleton in its sample. V is TRBV5-1 and J is TRBJ2-3, with D tentatively TRBD1 (6 bases). The germline V gene has CDR1 SGHRS and CDR2 YFSETQ. The CDR3 consists of 14 residues. V was cut by 5 bases and J by 4 bases, with 14 bases left in between. CDR3 residues: CASRSVRGADTQYF. CDR3 DNA: TGCGCCAGCAGAAGTGTCAGGGGAGCAGATACGCAGTATTTT.

The CDR3 loop is CSVARSSVYEQYF. The CDR3 region has the DNA TGCAGCGTTGCCAGATCTAGCGTTTACGAGCAGTACTTC. The chain carries TRBV29-1 and TRBJ2-7; weak D call: TRBD2 (6 bases). The germline V gene has CDR1 SQVTM and CDR2 ANQGSEA. The CDR3 length is 13 residues. V dropped 4 bases and J dropped 4 bases, with 14 bases sitting between them.

The CDR3 here is CASSLNYEQYF. The DNA for the CDR3 is TGTGCCAGCAGCCTTAACTACGAGCAGTACTTC. The rearrangement uses TRBV3-1 (or the pseudogene TRBV3-2) and TRBJ2-7; D uncertain. The CDR3 loop spans 11 amino acids. CDR1 LGHDT and CDR2 YNNKEL come from the germline V gene (reference sequence). V dropped 4 bases and J dropped 3 bases, with 4 bases sitting between them.

The chain is built from TRBV7-7 and TRBJ2-5; a possible D gene is TRBD2 (6 bases). Germline lookup yields CDR1 SSHAT and CDR2 FNYEAQ (reference sequence). Trimming shortened V by 3 bases and J by 5 bases, and 16 bases separated the two germline ends. This CDR3 region has 15 residues. CDR3 coding DNA: TGTGCCAGCAGCTTGGTGGGAGGCCCCGCGGAGACCCAGTACTTC. Translated: CASSLVGGPAETQYF.

CDR3 protein: CASSAGTVYNEQFF. In DNA form, the CDR3 reads TGTGCCAGCAGCGCCGGGACAGTTTACAATGAGCAGTTCTTC. The V gene is TRBV9, the J gene TRBJ2-1; 7 nucleotides align to TRBD1. The V and J ends lost 3 bases and 4 bases, in that order; junction bases with no gene match: 4. The CDR3 runs 14 residues. Germline V CDR1 and CDR2: SGDLS, YYNGEE.

The chain employs TRBV10-3 and TRBJ2-7; D unclear. V lost 4 bases and J lost 4, with 8 bases in between. Germline-derived CDR1 and CDR2 are ENHRY and SYGVKD. This CDR3 spans 12 amino acids. In nucleotides, the CDR3 is TGTGCCATCAGTGCGGGTCTATACGAGCAGTACTTC. It specifies CAISAGLYEQYF.

The chain combines TRBV19 with TRBJ1-1; maybe TRBD1 (6 bases). Germline loops: CDR1 LNHDA, CDR2 SQIVND (reference sequence). CDR3 length equals 14 residues. Deletions cut 2 bases from V and 6 bases from J, with 13 bases between. CDR3 sequence reads: CASSISGVSPEAFF. The CDR3 nucleotides are TGTGCCAGTAGTATATCAGGGGTCAGTCCTGAAGCTTTCTTT.

This clone has a single count. V usage is TRBV28 and J usage is TRBJ2-2, with 9 positions matching TRBD1. This CDR3 has 14 amino acids. Per germline, CDR1 MDHEN and CDR2 SYDVKM. The CDR3 sequence is CANQGQGNTGELFF. The CDR3 DNA follows: TGTGCTAACCAGGGACAGGGGAACACCGGGGAGCTGTTTTTT. Complete variable domain (other parts from reference TRBV28 and TRBJ2-2): DVKVTQSSRYLVKRTGEKVFLECVQDMDHENMFWYRQDPGLGLRLIYFSYDVKMKEKGDIPEGYSVSREKKERFSLILESASTNQTSMYLCANQGQGNTGELFFGEGSRLTVL.

The genes are TRBV19 and TRBJ2-1, with TRBD1 matching over 8 bases. There are 15 residues in the CDR3. J gave up 2 bases and V 4 bases, and 4 bases lay outside the gene matches. Looked up from germline, CDR1 is LNHDA and CDR2 is SQIVND (reference sequence). CDR3: CASSTPGGPYNEQFF. CDR3 sequence (DNA): TGTGCCAGTAGTACCCCAGGGGGCCCCTACAATGAGCAGTTCTTC.